This T cell receptor (beta chain) was identified during a study of blood T cell repertoires in COVID-19. Data came from immunoSEQ multiplex PCR; TCRdb stores just in-frame clones and leaves some out. The data show about 200,000 clones, over 75% seen once. This CDR3 spans 15 amino acids. V lost 5 bases, J lost 7 bases, and 20 bases lay in between. Germline V lookup: CDR1 SGHAT, CDR2 FQDESV (reference sequence). The V and J genes are TRBV11-1 and TRBJ1-2; no firm D call. This receptor was identified in a man in his forties or fifties with acute or convalescent COVID-19. The sample was peripheral blood. This chain's CDR3 is CASSPLRTAGSGYTF. The CDR3 DNA sequence: TGTGCCAGCAGCCCCCTTCGGACGGCGGGGTCTGGCTACACCTTC.